The source of this T cell receptor (beta chain) is a study of blood T cell repertoires in COVID-19. In the authors' methods: Amplification with reference gene primers provided the estimates of nucleated cell counts. Libraries were prepared by immunoSEQ multiplex PCR; TCRdb keeps only in-frame clonotypes and omits some of them. The DNA gave D and trimming, while V, J and clone size come from that table. The sample contains some 140,000 clones, about three quarters of which appear only once. Germline values: CDR1 SGHTA, CDR2 FQGNSA. The CDR3 loop spans 15 amino acids. V dropped 0 bases and J dropped 8 bases, with 16 bases sitting between them.

Sequencing input: peripheral blood. This TCR derives from a man older than 75 with acute or convalescent COVID-19. V gene TRBV7-2 combines with J gene TRBJ1-2; possibly TRBD1 for D (5 bases). The CDR3 sequence: CASSLALPGVGGYTF. The DNA of the CDR3 is TGTGCCAGCAGCTTAGCGCTCCCGGGGGTTGGAGGCTACACCTTC. The whole variable domain, remainder taken from reference TRBV7-2 and TRBJ1-2, is GAGVSQSPSNKVTEKGKDVELRCDPISGHTALYWYRQSLGQGLEFLIYFQGNSAPDKSGLPSDRFSAERTGGSVSTLTIQRTQQEDSAVYLCASSLALPGVGGYTFGSGTRLTVV.